This T cell receptor beta chain was sequenced during a study of blood T cells in healthy people across ages (dated by TCRdb to between 2014 and 2017). Describing the broader study: Template switching captured roughly one uniquely barcoded TCR beta cDNA molecule per two T cells in model experiments. Using deep sequencing normalized with unique cDNA molecular identifiers, the study measured how TCR beta repertoire diversity changes with age. The donors were split into four age groups: young (average about 15 years), middle-aged (39), aged (roughly 60) and long-lived (over 80). For two donors (one aged 18 to 30 and one aged 80 or older), the study analyzed two additional independent replicas of 1 million unique cDNA reads from the same blood draw.

The CDR3, from cysteine to phenylalanine, totals 12 residues. Of all the DNA, just the CDR3 is kept, 36 bases in frame from base 1. Deletion took 3 bases off V and 8 bases off J, with a span of 10 bases between the germline ends. What the work shows at the level of the full study, not this receptor alone: The CMV infection status of donors was not known, potentially confounding age-related changes in expanded clonotypes. Compared with the aged group, the long-lived group had more naive CD4+ T cells, fewer expanded clones and increased TCR diversity, a pattern suggesting age selection. Conclusive comparison of naive and antigen-experienced compartments was prevented by the profiling of bulk unsorted PBMCs. Total diversity estimates from one million sequenced T cells were considered lower bounds and underestimates. As age increased, observed TCR beta diversity per million T cells dropped in a roughly linear way, and a significant reduction was already evident by age about 36. The percentage of naive T cells measured by flow cytometry correlated strongly with observed TCR beta diversity.

This clonotype has just a few counts. What this receptor recognizes is not known. Base qualities are not at hand, and no much larger clone is one base apart. Library preparation was by 5' RACE. TCRdb records Illumina HiSeq 2500 as the sequencer. A second PCR of roughly 7 to 11 cycles was performed with a sample-barcoded 5' primer and a J-beta primer mix. A template-switch 5' adaptor carrying 12 random nucleotides introduced a unique molecular identifier onto each TCR beta cDNA molecule. Each sample yielded at least 2.5 million CDR3-containing paired-end reads. All of the RNA was converted into first-strand cDNA using the Mint cDNA synthesis kit, with a TRBC-specific oligonucleotide serving as the primer. After uracil-DNA glycosylase treatment, a first 18-cycle PCR used universal primers M1SS and BC2_uni_R on all cDNA. Per the original workflow: Normalization of each sample was performed by random selection of 1 million high-quality reads, each carrying a distinct molecular identifier. Reads sharing molecular identifiers were discarded rather than binned into consensus sequences. MiTCR, set to a Q25 quality threshold and the strictest error-elimination algorithm, was used for CDR3 identification, clonotype clustering and error correction. Lower-bound total TCR beta diversity was estimated with a nonparametric unseen species model using Euler transformation. The public reads were quality trimmed at Q25 with fastp and then assembled into clones with MiXCR by TCRdb, keeping productive beta chains. Rows are unified per CDR3 protein, each entry keeping the most common DNA and genes. The V and J calls and clone size come from TCRdb's table, not from the authors' own analysis. This sample comprises around 1,000,000 distinct CDR3 sequences, less than 25% of them detected only once. The ten largest clones take up around 0.75% of the sample.

The roughly 37 donors, aged about 6 to 90 years, were systemically healthy Caucasian individuals from Russia. Approximately 9.7 milliliters of peripheral blood were drawn from each donor into EDTA-treated Vacutainer tubes. PBMCs were isolated by Ficoll-Paque density-gradient centrifugation, with at least 6 million obtained per sample. Total RNA was extracted from PBMCs with Trizol reagent, with at least 6 micrograms obtained per sample. For every donor, an aliquot of PBMCs went through flow cytometry to measure the percentages of naive CD45RAhigh/CD27high T cells. This sample was also put to use in a study of T cells of mothers and their children. Taken from the second paper: Nine systemically healthy Caucasian individuals, comprising three mothers and their six children, were included as donors. cDNA synthesis consumed the entire amount of extracted RNA, loaded at approximately 1.6 ug RNA in each 15 ul reaction. In the second PCR, the M1S primer introduced both the sample barcodes and 2-4 random nucleotides. Over 10 million TCR beta CDR3 reads came from each mother, compared with approximately 3.1 million reads from each child. In both related and unrelated pairs, thymic selection shapes the output of TCR recombination in a similar way, with inherited differences having only a minor effect. Related mother-child pairs always showed normalized repertoire overlap that was slightly higher than in unrelated mother-child pairs, though the difference was never significant. No persistent microchimeric T cell clones were found, with a detection sensitivity of roughly 100 clones per million clonotypes. To look for features that set related mother-child pairs apart from unrelated individuals, the researchers ran deep NGS to compare the TCR beta repertoires of mothers and children. On average, the children were roughly 11 +/- 4 years old, while the mothers were roughly 36 +/- 4 years old. Libraries were sequenced on Illumina HiSeq 2000 with 100+100 nt paired-end reads after adapter ligation with NEBNext reagents. To prevent cross-contamination, the mother and child libraries were prepared a month apart and were sequenced in separate runs. Each donor had between about 450,000 and 2,200,000 distinct TCR beta clonotypes identified. Naive TCR beta clonotypes were estimated from low-frequency clonotypes matched to each donor's FACS-determined naive share, without sorting.

The source is a girl aged 2-10 years in good health. The sample comprised blood. The rearranged segments are TRBV12-3 or TRBV12-4 and TRBJ1-2; the D gene is perhaps TRBD1, on 5 matching bases. The CDR3 is CASSFMRDGYTF. The bases are TGTGCCAGCAGTTTTATGAGGGACGGCTACACCTTC.